This TCR beta chain was sequenced for a study of OX40 agonist ivuxolimab in advanced cancers. Comment on this clone: Its target is unknown.

This CDR3 region has 14 residues. CDR1 and CDR2 from the germline V gene are MNHEY and SMNVEV (reference sequence). V lost 5 bases and J 1 base, leaving 9 bases between the germline ends. Study-wide findings and caveats: The expanded peripheral T cells' antigen specificity was not determined.

Method: immunoSEQ multiplex PCR; TCRdb's copy keeps in-frame clones and lacks some. The sample lists fewer than 45,000 clones; over 80% were seen once. This sequence joins TRBV27 and TRBJ2-1; no reliable D call. The clonotype originates from an adult with an advanced solid tumor such as melanoma, head and neck, liver or kidney cancer. Here the sequenced sample was CD4+ or CD8+ T cells sorted from blood, taken in a trial of the OX40 agonist ivuxolimab. In nucleotides, the CDR3 is TGTGCCAGCAGTATGTTTAGATCCTACAATGAGCAGTTCTTC. This translates into CASSMFRSYNEQFF.